These 21 T cell receptor beta chains were all obtained from the same sample, sequenced in a study of shared clonotypes between healthy human individuals. Naive CD8 cells were CD45RO-negative, positively selected for CCR7, excluding terminally differentiated effector memory CD45RA+ cells. Clones were sequenced by immunoSEQ multiplex PCR, and TCRdb holds only the in-frame ones, with some missing. Seen here are some 1,900,000 clones, approximately 94% observed once, and the top ten hold around 1.2%. The sample taken for sequencing was naive CD8+ T cells sorted from blood. Source of these receptors: a man younger than 35 in good health.

V gene TRBV7-9 combines with J gene TRBJ1-2; D remains ambiguous. The CDR3 covers 15 residues. Trimming took off 0 bases at V and 4 bases at J, with 12 bases between the two ends. Germline CDR1 reads SEHNR; CDR2 reads FQNEAQ (reference sequence). The CDR3 DNA reads as TGTGCCAGCAGCTTAGCTTCGGGCAGTTCCTATGGCTACACCTTC. The encoded protein is CASSLASGSSYGYTF.

The chain joins TRBV28 to TRBJ2-5; 7 bases agree with TRBD1. The CDR3 sequence is 17 residues long. V shed 2 bases, J shed 3 bases, and the junction held 12 bases outside the gene matches. Germline V gives CDR1 MDHEN, CDR2 SYDVKM. The CDR3 DNA reads as TGTGCCAGCAGTTTAACTAATATCGACAGGGATGAAGAGACCCAGTACTTC. Translation: CASSLTNIDRDEETQYF.

J is TRBJ2-7 and V is TRBV30, with a weak D call TRBD1 (6 bases). Between the trimmed V and J ends, which lost 2 bases and 4 bases, there was a span of 15 bases. The CDR3 runs to 14 residues. Germline CDR1 GTSNPN, CDR2 SVGIG (reference sequence). The CDR3 here is CAWSIMGAGYEQYF. CDR3 DNA: TGTGCCTGGAGTATAATGGGGGCCGGGTACGAGCAGTACTTC.

CDR3 loop: CASSETGHYGYTF. In DNA, the CDR3 is TGTGCCAGCAGTGAGACAGGGCACTATGGCTACACCTTC. The chain uses TRBV27 and TRBJ1-2; 7 nucleotides line up with TRBD1. V lost 5 bases and J lost 3; bases outside the gene matches: 3. CDR3 length equals 13 residues. Germline CDR1 reads MNHEY; CDR2 reads SMNVEV (reference sequence).

The chain joins TRBV4-3 to TRBJ2-2, with D possibly TRBD2 on 7 matching bases. Germline values: CDR1 LGHNA, CDR2 YSLEER. Trimming pared 3 bases from V and 9 bases from J, leaving 14 bases between. This CDR3 has 14 residues. CDR3 sequence reads: CASSQANGGRELFF. The CDR3 coding sequence is TGCGCCAGCAGCCAGGCTAACGGGGGGCGGGAGCTGTTTTTT.

This clone came up once. This sequence joins TRBV6-5 and TRBJ2-7, with a weak D call TRBD1 (5 bases). Between the trimmed V and J ends, which lost 6 bases and 6 bases, there was a span of 21 bases. In germline, CDR1 is MNHEY, CDR2 SVGAGI. This CDR3 is 15 amino acids long. The CDR3, as DNA: TGTGCCAGCAGCCCCCGCGTAGGGGTAACTGCCGAGCAGTACTTC. Protein product: CASSPRVGVTAEQYF.

The CDR3 region has the DNA TGTGCCAGCAGCCTCACAGGGGGCGCGTTAGATACGCAGTATTTT. Translated: CASSLTGGALDTQYF. This chain uses TRBV7-9 with TRBJ2-3, with 9 bases that match TRBD1. CDR1 SEHNR and CDR2 FQNEAQ come from the germline V gene (reference sequence). The V and J ends lost 5 bases and 5 bases, in that order; junction bases with no gene match: 8. This CDR3 is 15 amino acids long.

V gene TRBV28 combines with J gene TRBJ2-7, with 8 bases fitting TRBD2. CDR3 length equals 14 residues. The V segment lost 3 bases and the J segment 4 bases; nucleotides outside the gene matches: 5. The germline V gene has CDR1 MDHEN and CDR2 SYDVKM. The CDR3 coding sequence is TGTGCCAGCAGTTTGGTGCGGGGGGAATACGAGCAGTACTTC. This gives the protein CASSLVRGEYEQYF. The whole variable domain, filled in from reference TRBV28 and TRBJ2-7, reads DVKVTQSSRYLVKRTGEKVFLECVQDMDHENMFWYRQDPGLGLRLIYFSYDVKMKEKGDIPEGYSVSREKKERFSLILESASTNQTSMYLCASSLVRGEYEQYFGPGTRLTVT.

The V gene is TRBV18, the J gene TRBJ2-2; a weak D match, TRBD2 (5 bases). Per germline, CDR1 KGHSH and CDR2 LQKENI. Trimming pared 3 bases from V and 6 bases from J, leaving 17 bases between. CDR3 length equals 16 residues. As DNA, the CDR3 is TGTGCCAGCTCACCTCCGGACTCCCAAACACCCGGGGAGCTGTTTTTT. Its protein product is CASSPPDSQTPGELFF.

The V gene is TRBV2, the J gene TRBJ2-7, with a possible D match to TRBD1 (7 bases). Germline V lookup: CDR1 SNHLY, CDR2 FYNNEI. The CDR3 totals 19 residues. The V and J ends lost 2 bases and 3 bases respectively, with 26 bases between them. The CDR3 nucleotides are TGTGCCAGCAGTGAACTCTACAGGGGAATGGCCGAGGACTACTACGAGCAGTACTTC. Its translation is CASSELYRGMAEDYYEQYF. The variable domain in full, with the rest retrieved from reference TRBV2 and TRBJ2-7, is EPEVTQTPSHQVTQMGQEVILRCVPISNHLYFYWYRQILGQKVEFLVSFYNNEISEKSEIFDDQFSVERPDGSNFTLKIRSTKLEDSAMYFCASSELYRGMAEDYYEQYFGPGTRLTVT.

On this clone: The sample carries other DNA sequences with the same CDR3. V gene TRBV5-6 combines with J gene TRBJ2-7; TRBD1 aligns across 10 bases. This CDR3 comprises 14 residues. Germline CDR1 and CDR2: SGHDT and YYEEEE. The trim removed 2 bases at V and 3 bases at J, leaving 2 bases unmatched. The CDR3 DNA is TGTGCCAGCAGCTTCGGGACAGGGGTCTACGAGCAGTACTTC. Amino acid sequence: CASSFGTGVYEQYF.

This clone was detected once. The chain carries TRBV2 and TRBJ2-5, with 11 positions matching TRBD2. Germline trimming cut 6 bases from V and 1 base from J; bases unmatched to any gene: 4. This CDR3 is 15 amino acids long. Germline assignment: CDR1 SNHLY and CDR2 FYNNEI. The CDR3 DNA follows: TGTGCCAGCAGAGCGACTAGCGGGGTCCAAGAGACCCAGTACTTC. The encoded protein is CASRATSGVQETQYF.

Comments on this clone: This specimen includes other DNA sequences encoding the same CDR3. The chain links TRBV27 to TRBJ2-7, with D perhaps TRBD1 (6 bases). Between the trimmed V and J ends, which lost 5 bases and 4 bases, there was a span of 12 bases. The CDR3 is 13 residues long. Germline CDR1 reads MNHEY; CDR2 reads SMNVEV (reference sequence). The CDR3: CASSQQGPYEQYF. CDR3 DNA: TGTGCCAGCAGTCAACAGGGACCTTACGAGCAGTACTTC.

The CDR3 protein is CASSAWDSPGQPQHF. The CDR3 region has the DNA TGTGCCAGCAGCGCCTGGGACAGCCCAGGGCAGCCCCAGCATTTT. The chain uses TRBV9 and TRBJ1-5; the match to TRBD1 covers 7 bases. The length of the CDR3 is 15 residues. CDR1 is SGDLS, CDR2 YYNGEE, per germline. V was pared by 3 bases and J by 7 bases, with 10 bases of the junction left unmatched.

The chain employs TRBV4-3 and TRBJ2-5; TRBD2 matches 11 bases. CDR3 size: 16 residues. Per germline, CDR1 LGHNA and CDR2 YSLEER. Unmatched junction bases numbered 4, after V lost 1 base and J lost 3 bases. CDR3 sequence: CASSQVGSGREETQYF. The CDR3 region has the DNA TGCGCCAGCAGCCAAGTTGGTAGCGGGAGGGAAGAGACCCAGTACTTC.

V and J are TRBV19 and TRBJ1-3; no reliable D call. Germline V lookup: CDR1 LNHDA, CDR2 SQIVND (reference sequence). V lost 5 bases and J 4 bases, leaving 12 bases between the germline ends. The CDR3 sequence is 14 residues long. The chain's CDR3 is CASSPEGSGNTIYF. The CDR3 nucleotides are TGTGCCAGTAGTCCAGAGGGTTCCGGAAACACCATATATTTT.

The J gene is TRBJ2-2, the V gene TRBV6-5; no definite D call. Germline CDR1 and CDR2: MNHEY and SVGAGI. This CDR3 spans 14 amino acids. V lost 7 bases, J lost 0 bases, and 9 bases lay in between. The CDR3 region is CASTDFSNTGELFF. In nucleotides, the CDR3 is TGTGCCAGCACAGACTTCTCGAACACCGGGGAGCTGTTTTTT.

V is TRBV10-3 and J is TRBJ1-6; TRBD1 agrees at 9 bases. Germline V gene sequence: CDR1 ENHRY, CDR2 SYGVKD. The J segment lost 2 bases and the V segment lost 3 bases, leaving 8 bases of the junction unmatched. The CDR3 consists of 18 residues. The CDR3 is CAISDAGQGSPYNSPLHF. CDR3 DNA sequence: TGTGCCATCAGTGATGCGGGACAGGGTAGTCCCTATAATTCACCCCTCCACTTT.

This rearrangement joins TRBV27 to TRBJ2-3; D is tentatively TRBD1 or TRBD2 (5 bases each). V was cut by 6 bases and J by 4 bases, with 20 bases left in between. This CDR3 has 16 residues. Germline lookup yields CDR1 MNHEY and CDR2 SMNVEV (reference sequence). The CDR3 DNA reads as TGTGCCAGCAGCTCGAACTCGAGGGGATCGGCAGATACGCAGTATTTT. Residues: CASSSNSRGSADTQYF.

V is TRBV27 and J is TRBJ2-1, with 11 bases that match TRBD2. The germline V gene encodes CDR1 MNHEY and CDR2 SMNVEV (reference sequence). The CDR3 contains 16 residues. V trimming: 5 bases; J trimming: 3 bases; junction bases outside the gene matches: 6. CDR3 sequence reads: CASSTPLAGVYNEQFF. CDR3 DNA: TGTGCCAGCAGTACTCCACTAGCGGGAGTCTACAATGAGCAGTTCTTC.

V gene TRBV14 combines with J gene TRBJ1-2, with D unclear. V dropped 3 bases and J dropped 3 bases, with 17 bases sitting between them. Germline V lookup: CDR1 SGHDN, CDR2 FVKESK. CDR3 size: 16 residues. CDR3 DNA sequence: TGTGCCAGCAGCCATGCCGGAGACCACCTCTACTATGGCTACACCTTC. Translating gives CASSHAGDHLYYGYTF.